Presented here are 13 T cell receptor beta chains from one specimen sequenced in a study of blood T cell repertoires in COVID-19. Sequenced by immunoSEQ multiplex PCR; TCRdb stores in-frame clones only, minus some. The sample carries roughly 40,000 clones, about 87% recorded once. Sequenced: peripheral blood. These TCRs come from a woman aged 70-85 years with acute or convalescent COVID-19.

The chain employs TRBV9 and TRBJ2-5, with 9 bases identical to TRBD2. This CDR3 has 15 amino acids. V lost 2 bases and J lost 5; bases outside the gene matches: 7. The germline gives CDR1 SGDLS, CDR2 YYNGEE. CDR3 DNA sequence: TGTGCCAGCAGCGTTGGAGCGGGAGGTGTGGAGACCCAGTACTTC. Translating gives CASSVGAGGVETQYF.

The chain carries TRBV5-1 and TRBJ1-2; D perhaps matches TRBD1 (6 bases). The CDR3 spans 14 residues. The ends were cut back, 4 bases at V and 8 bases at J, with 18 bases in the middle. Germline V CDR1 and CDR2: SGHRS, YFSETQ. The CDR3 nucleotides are TGCGCCAGCAGCATACAGGGAGTTTCGGGAGGCTACACCTTC. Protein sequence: CASSIQGVSGGYTF.

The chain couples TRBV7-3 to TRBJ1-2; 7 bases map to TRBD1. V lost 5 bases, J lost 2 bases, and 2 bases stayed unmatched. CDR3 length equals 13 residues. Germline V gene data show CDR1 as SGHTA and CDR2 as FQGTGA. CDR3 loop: CASSPGQNYGYTF. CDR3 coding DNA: TGTGCCAGCAGCCCGGGACAGAACTATGGCTACACCTTC.

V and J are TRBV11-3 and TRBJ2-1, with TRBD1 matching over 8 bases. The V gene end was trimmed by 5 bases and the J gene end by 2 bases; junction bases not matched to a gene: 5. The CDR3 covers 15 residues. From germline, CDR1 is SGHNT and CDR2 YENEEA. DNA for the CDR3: TGTGCCAGCAGCAGACAGGGGACCCCCTACAATGAGCAGTTCTTC. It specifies CASSRQGTPYNEQFF.

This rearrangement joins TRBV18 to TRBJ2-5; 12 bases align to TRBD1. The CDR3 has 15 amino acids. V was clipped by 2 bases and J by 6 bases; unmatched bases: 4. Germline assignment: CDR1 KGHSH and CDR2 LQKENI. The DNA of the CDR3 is TGTGCCAGCTCACCAGCCGGGACAGGGGGCCAGACCCAGTACTTC. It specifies CASSPAGTGGQTQYF.

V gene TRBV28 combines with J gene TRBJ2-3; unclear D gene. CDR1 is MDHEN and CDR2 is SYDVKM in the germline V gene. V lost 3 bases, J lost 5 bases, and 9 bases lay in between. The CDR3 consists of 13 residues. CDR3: CASSFGAGDTQYF. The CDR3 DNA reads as TGTGCCAGCAGTTTCGGAGCTGGAGATACGCAGTATTTT.

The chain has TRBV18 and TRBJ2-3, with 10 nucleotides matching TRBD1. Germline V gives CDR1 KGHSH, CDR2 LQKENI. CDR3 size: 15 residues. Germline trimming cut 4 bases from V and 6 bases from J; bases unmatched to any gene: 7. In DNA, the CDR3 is TGTGCCAGCTCACAACGGACAGGGGGTGCCGATACGCAGTATTTT. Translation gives CASSQRTGGADTQYF.

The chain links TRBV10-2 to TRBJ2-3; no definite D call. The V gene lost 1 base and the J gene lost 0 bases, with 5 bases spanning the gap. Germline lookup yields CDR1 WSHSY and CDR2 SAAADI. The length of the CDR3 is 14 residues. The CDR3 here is CASSEWQSTDTQYF. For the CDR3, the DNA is TGCGCCAGCAGTGAGTGGCAGAGCACAGATACGCAGTATTTT.

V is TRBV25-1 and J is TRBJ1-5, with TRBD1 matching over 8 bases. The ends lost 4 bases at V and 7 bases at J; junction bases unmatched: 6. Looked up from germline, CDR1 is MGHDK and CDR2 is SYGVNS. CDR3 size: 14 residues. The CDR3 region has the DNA TGTGCCAGCAGTGGGCTACAGGGGGACCAGCCCCAGCATTTT. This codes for CASSGLQGDQPQHF.

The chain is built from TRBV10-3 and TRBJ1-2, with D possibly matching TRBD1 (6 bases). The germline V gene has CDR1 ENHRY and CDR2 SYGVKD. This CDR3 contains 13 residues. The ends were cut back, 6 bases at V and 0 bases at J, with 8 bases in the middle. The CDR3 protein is CAISWTANYGYTF. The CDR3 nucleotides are TGTGCCATCAGCTGGACAGCTAACTATGGCTACACCTTC.

CDR3 DNA: TGTGCCAGCAGCTTAGGACAGGGGGCCGATGGCTACACCTTC. Residues: CASSLGQGADGYTF. The rearrangement joins TRBV7-9 to TRBJ1-2; TRBD1 aligns across 10 bases. Trimming at V came to 1 base and at J to 6 bases, leaving 2 bases not matched to a gene. This CDR3 contains 14 residues. Germline lookup yields CDR1 SEHNR and CDR2 FQNEAQ (reference sequence).

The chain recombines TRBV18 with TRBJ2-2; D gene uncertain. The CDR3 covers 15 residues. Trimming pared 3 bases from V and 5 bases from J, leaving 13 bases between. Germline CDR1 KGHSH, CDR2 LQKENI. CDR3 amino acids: CASSPLRTETGELFF. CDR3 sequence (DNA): TGTGCCAGCTCACCCCTCAGAACAGAAACCGGGGAGCTGTTTTTT.

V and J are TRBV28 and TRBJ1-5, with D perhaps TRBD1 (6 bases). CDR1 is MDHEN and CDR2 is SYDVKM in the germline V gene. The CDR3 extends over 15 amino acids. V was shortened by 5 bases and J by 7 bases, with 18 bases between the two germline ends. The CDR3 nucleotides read TGTGCCAGCAGTCCTAGGGGGGGCGCAAGACAGCCCCAGCATTTT. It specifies CASSPRGGARQPQHF.